Listed below are T cell receptor beta chains from one sample, sequenced in a study of blood T cell repertoires in COVID-19. Only in-frame clones appear in the TCRdb table, and some are missing; sequencing was by immunoSEQ multiplex PCR. The sample has fewer than 200,000 clones, more than 75% seen once; the top ten hold 5.4%. The sequencing input was peripheral blood. These receptors were obtained from a woman between 45 and 65 years old with COVID-19, enrolled during active disease. Each CDR3 is given with its conserved first and last residue. The D gene is left open where the match is weak. The size entry is marked missing in some rows and otherwise reads once, few, many or a size class.

CDR3nt: TGTGCCAGCAACCCCTCCGGGACAACTAAAGAGACCCAGTACTTC
CDR3aa: CASNPSGTTKETQYF
d_gene: -
abundance: -
j_gene: TRBJ2-5
v_gene: TRBV9

CDR3nt: TGTGCCAGTTTACAGGGGGGCAACACTGAAGCTTTCTTT
CDR3aa: CASLQGGNTEAFF
d_gene: TRBD1
abundance: -
j_gene: TRBJ1-1
v_gene: TRBV3-1/TRBV3-2

CDR3nt: TGCAGCGTTGATTTCAGGGAGGCCTATGGCTACACCTTC
CDR3aa: CSVDFREAYGYTF
d_gene: -
abundance: -
j_gene: TRBJ1-2
v_gene: TRBV29-1

CDR3nt: TGTGCCAGCAGCTTAGCGGACAGTCCGTCCTACGAGCAGTACTTC
CDR3aa: CASSLADSPSYEQYF
d_gene: -
abundance: -
j_gene: TRBJ2-7
v_gene: TRBV7-9

CDR3nt: TGTGCCAGCAGCCGGGACAGGGGGACCGGTCAGCCCCAGCATTTT
CDR3aa: CASSRDRGTGQPQHF
d_gene: TRBD1
abundance: -
j_gene: TRBJ1-5
v_gene: TRBV5-5

CDR3nt: TGTGCCAGCGCCGAAGCGGGGCGGCAAGAGACCCAGTACTTC
CDR3aa: CASAEAGRQETQYF
d_gene: TRBD2
abundance: -
j_gene: TRBJ2-5
v_gene: TRBV6-5

CDR3nt: TGTGCCAGCAGCTTAGGCTTGGAGGGCTTGGGGGGCTACACCTTC
CDR3aa: CASSLGLEGLGGYTF
d_gene: -
abundance: -
j_gene: TRBJ1-2
v_gene: TRBV7-9

CDR3nt: TGTGCCAGCAGTGAGGCAGGGAGGGGCGAGCAGTACTTC
CDR3aa: CASSEAGRGEQYF
d_gene: TRBD2
abundance: -
j_gene: TRBJ2-7
v_gene: TRBV6-1

CDR3nt: TGTGCCAGCAGCCCCCGTATTGGGGCCAACGTCCTGACTTTC
CDR3aa: CASSPRIGANVLTF
d_gene: -
abundance: -
j_gene: TRBJ2-6
v_gene: TRBV7-8

CDR3nt: TGTGCCAGTAGTATGGGACTAGCGGGGATCACAGATACGCAGTATTTT
CDR3aa: CASSMGLAGITDTQYF
d_gene: TRBD2
abundance: -
j_gene: TRBJ2-3
v_gene: TRBV19

CDR3nt: TGTGCCAGCAGTGAAACGGACAGGGGGATCTATGGCTACACCTTC
CDR3aa: CASSETDRGIYGYTF
d_gene: TRBD1
abundance: -
j_gene: TRBJ1-2
v_gene: TRBV6-1

CDR3nt: TGTGCCAGTAGTACGACAGGGATGGGGCAGCCCCAGCATTTT
CDR3aa: CASSTTGMGQPQHF
d_gene: TRBD1
abundance: -
j_gene: TRBJ1-5
v_gene: TRBV19

CDR3nt: TGTGCCAGCATCAGGGGCAATGAGCAGTTCTTC
CDR3aa: CASIRGNEQFF
d_gene: -
abundance: -
j_gene: TRBJ2-1
v_gene: TRBV12-3/TRBV12-4

CDR3nt: TGTGCCAGTACGACGGGGAAATATAGCAATCAGCCCCAGCATTTT
CDR3aa: CASTTGKYSNQPQHF
d_gene: -
abundance: -
j_gene: TRBJ1-5
v_gene: TRBV19

CDR3nt: TGTGCCAGCAGCTACGGGAATTCACCCCTCCACTTT
CDR3aa: CASSYGNSPLHF
d_gene: -
abundance: -
j_gene: TRBJ1-6
v_gene: TRBV7-2

CDR3nt: TGTGCCAGCAGCGTAGGACAGGGAAATTCACCCCTCCACTTT
CDR3aa: CASSVGQGNSPLHF
d_gene: TRBD1
abundance: many
j_gene: TRBJ1-6
v_gene: TRBV9

CDR3nt: TGTGCCAGCAGCCAAGAGACTAGCGGGGTGTTCGAGCAGTACTTC
CDR3aa: CASSQETSGVFEQYF
d_gene: TRBD2
abundance: -
j_gene: TRBJ2-7
v_gene: TRBV3-1/TRBV3-2

CDR3nt: TGCGCCAGCAGTATAGCGGGGGGTCTTTCCCCCCAGTACTTC
CDR3aa: CASSIAGGLSPQYF
d_gene: TRBD2
abundance: -
j_gene: TRBJ2-5
v_gene: TRBV10-2

CDR3nt: TGTGCCAGCAGTTCCATGACCGGGGTTGGATTAGAGACCCAGTACTTC
CDR3aa: CASSSMTGVGLETQYF
d_gene: -
abundance: -
j_gene: TRBJ2-5
v_gene: TRBV27

CDR3nt: TGTGCCAGCAGTCTACGACAGCCCTACGAGCAGTACTTC
CDR3aa: CASSLRQPYEQYF
d_gene: -
abundance: -
j_gene: TRBJ2-7
v_gene: TRBV12-3/TRBV12-4

CDR3nt: TGTGCCAGCAGCGACGGGGGGCCGAGTGGCTACACCTTC
CDR3aa: CASSDGGPSGYTF
d_gene: -
abundance: -
j_gene: TRBJ1-2
v_gene: TRBV6-5

CDR3nt: TGCGCCAGCAGCCAAGTGGGGGGGCTGGAACAGTACTTC
CDR3aa: CASSQVGGLEQYF
d_gene: -
abundance: -
j_gene: TRBJ2-5
v_gene: TRBV4-1